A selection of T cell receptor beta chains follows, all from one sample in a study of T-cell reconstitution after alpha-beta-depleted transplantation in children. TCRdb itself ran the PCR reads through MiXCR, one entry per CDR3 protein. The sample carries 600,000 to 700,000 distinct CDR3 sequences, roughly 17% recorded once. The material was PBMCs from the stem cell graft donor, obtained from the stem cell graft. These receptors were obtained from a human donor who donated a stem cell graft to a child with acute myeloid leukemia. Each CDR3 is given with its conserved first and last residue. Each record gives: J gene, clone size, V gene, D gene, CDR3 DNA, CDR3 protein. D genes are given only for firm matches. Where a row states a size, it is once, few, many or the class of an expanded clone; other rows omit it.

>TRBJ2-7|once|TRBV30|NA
TGTGCGTCTGGGGCAGGGCTGGAGCAGTACTTC
CASGAGLEQYF
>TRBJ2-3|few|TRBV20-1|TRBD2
TGCAGTGCTAGGCCCGCGGGACTAGGTCTATGGGATACGCAGTATTTT
CSARPAGLGLWDTQYF
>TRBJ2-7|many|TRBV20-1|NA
TGCAGTGCTATGTGGGTAGGTCCGTCCGAGCAGTACTTC
CSAMWVGPSEQYF
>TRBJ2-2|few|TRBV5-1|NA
TGCGCCAGCAGCGGAATAGCCGGGGAGCTGTTTTTT
CASSGIAGELFF
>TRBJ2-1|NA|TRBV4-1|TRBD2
TGCGCCAGCAGCCAGGGGGGGATAACCTACAATGAGCAGTTCTTC
CASSQGGITYNEQFF
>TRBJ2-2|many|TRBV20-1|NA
TGCAGTGGATACAGGCTGAACACCGGGGAGCTGTTTTTT
CSGYRLNTGELFF
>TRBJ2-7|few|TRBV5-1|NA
TGCGCCAGCAGAGAGATAGTCTCCTACGAGCAGTACTTC
CASREIVSYEQYF
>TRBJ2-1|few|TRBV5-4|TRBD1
TGTGCCAGCAGCAATGACAGGGGGCACTACAATGAGCAGTTCTTC
CASSNDRGHYNEQFF
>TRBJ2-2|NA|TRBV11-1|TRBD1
TGTGCCAGCAGCTTGGGGACAGGGGGCTTGAGGACCGGGGAGCTGTTTTTT
CASSLGTGGLRTGELFF
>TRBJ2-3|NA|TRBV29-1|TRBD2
TGCAGCGTCGCTCTAGCGGGGGTGGATACGCAGTATTTT
CSVALAGVDTQYF
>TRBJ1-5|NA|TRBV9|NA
TGTGCCAGCAGCGTAGGTTCCAGCGGAACTGAACCCCAGCATTTT
CASSVGSSGTEPQHF
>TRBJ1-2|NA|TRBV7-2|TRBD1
TGTGCCAGCAGCATGGGAGGGCAGGGGGACCGTGGCTACACCTTC
CASSMGGQGDRGYTF
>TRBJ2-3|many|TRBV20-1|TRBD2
TGCAGTGCTAGGGAGGGCGGGGGGCCCCCAGATACGCAGTATTTT
CSAREGGGPPDTQYF
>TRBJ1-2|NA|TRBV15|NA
TGTGCCACCAGCAGCGAACGGACCCCTGATCACTATGGCTACACCTTC
CATSSERTPDHYGYTF
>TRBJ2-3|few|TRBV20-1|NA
TGCAGTGCTAGTGTCACAGATACGCAGTATTTT
CSASVTDTQYF
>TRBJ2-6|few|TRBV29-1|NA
TGCAGCGTTGAAAGATGGGTTCCTGGGGCCAACGTCCTGACTTTC
CSVERWVPGANVLTF
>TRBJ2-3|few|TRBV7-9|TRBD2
TGTGCCAGCAGCTTAGGGACTAGATCCACAGATACGCAGTATTTT
CASSLGTRSTDTQYF
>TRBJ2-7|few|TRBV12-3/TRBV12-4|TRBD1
TGTGCCAGCAGTAGATATACAGGGGGAGCAAGGGAGCAGTACTTC
CASSRYTGGAREQYF
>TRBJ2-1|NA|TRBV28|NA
TGTGCCAGCATGGGCAGGGGCTCCTACAATGAGCAGTTCTTC
CASMGRGSYNEQFF
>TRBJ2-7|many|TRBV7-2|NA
TGTGCCAGCAGCTTACTCGGGCAGGGGCCCTACGAGCAGTACTTC
CASSLLGQGPYEQYF
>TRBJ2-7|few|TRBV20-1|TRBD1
TGCAGTGCTACACCGGGACAGGCTCTCTCTGGGCAGTACTTC
CSATPGQALSGQYF
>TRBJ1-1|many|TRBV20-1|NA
TGCAGTGCTTTACTACAGGAGGTGATGGGCACTGAAGCTTTCTTT
CSALLQEVMGTEAFF
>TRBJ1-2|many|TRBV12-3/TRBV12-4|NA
TGTGCCAGCAGTCCCTCCAGAAGCTTGAACTATGGCTACACCTTC
CASSPSRSLNYGYTF
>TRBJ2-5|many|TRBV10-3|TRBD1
TGTGCCATCAGTGAGTCGAACAGGGGGCATGAGACCCAGTACTTC
CAISESNRGHETQYF
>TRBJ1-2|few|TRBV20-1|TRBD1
TGCAGTGCGGCCGGGACAGATGGCTACACCTTC
CSAAGTDGYTF
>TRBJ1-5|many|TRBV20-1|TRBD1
TGCAGTGCTAGGAAACCCCGGGACAGGATAAATCAGCCCCAGCATTTT
CSARKPRDRINQPQHF
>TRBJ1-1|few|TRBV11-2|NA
TGTGCCAGCAGCGTCAACAGGGCCGAAGCTTTCTTT
CASSVNRAEAFF
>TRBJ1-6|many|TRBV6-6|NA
TGTGCCAGCAGTTACGGGGGGCATTCACCCCTCCACTTT
CASSYGGHSPLHF
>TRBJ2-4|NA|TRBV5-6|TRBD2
TGTGCCAGCGTCCCAGGACTAGCGGGGGGGTACATTCAGTACTTC
CASVPGLAGGYIQYF
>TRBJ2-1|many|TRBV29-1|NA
TGCAGCGTTTCCAACTTCAATGAGCAGTTCTTC
CSVSNFNEQFF
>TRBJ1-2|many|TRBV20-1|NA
TGCAGTGGGGGCAGGGAGGACTCTAACTATGGCTACACCTTC
CSGGREDSNYGYTF
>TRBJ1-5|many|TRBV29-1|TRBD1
TGCAGCGTGGGACAGGGGTCTGGCAATCAGCCCCAGCATTTT
CSVGQGSGNQPQHF
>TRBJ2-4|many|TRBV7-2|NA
TGTGCCAGCAGTTTGGGGGATATCATTCAGTACTTC
CASSLGDIIQYF
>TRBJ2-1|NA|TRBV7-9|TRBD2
TGTGCCAGCAGCAGGACTAGCGGGGGGGCTGAGAATGAGCAGTTCTTC
CASSRTSGGAENEQFF
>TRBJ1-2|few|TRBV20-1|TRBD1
TGCAGTGCCCTTGGGGACCTCCGGGACAGGGGAAGGCGCTACACCTTC
CSALGDLRDRGRRYTF
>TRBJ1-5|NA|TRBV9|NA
TGTGCCAGCAGCCAAACTTCGCATTACAATCAGCCCCAGCATTTT
CASSQTSHYNQPQHF
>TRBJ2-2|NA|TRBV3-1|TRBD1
TGTGCCAGCAGCCATACAGGGGGCAGAGCCGGGGAGCTGTTTTTT
CASSHTGGRAGELFF
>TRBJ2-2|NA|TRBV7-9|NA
TGTGCCAGCAGCGGCTACATGAACACCGGGGAGCTGTTTTTT
CASSGYMNTGELFF
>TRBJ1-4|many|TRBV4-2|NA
TGTGCCAGCATTTCCGACGGACCTAATGAAAAACTGTTTTTT
CASISDGPNEKLFF
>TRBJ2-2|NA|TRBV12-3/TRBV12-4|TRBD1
TGTGCCAGCAGTCGACAGGGAACTGCCGGGGAGCTGTTTTTT
CASSRQGTAGELFF
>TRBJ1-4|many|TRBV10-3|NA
TGTGCCATCAGTCAGGATGAAAAACTGTTTTTT
CAISQDEKLFF
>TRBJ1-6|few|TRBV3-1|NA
TGTGCCAGCAAAGGATCAGGTCAAAATTCACCCCTCCACTTT
CASKGSGQNSPLHF
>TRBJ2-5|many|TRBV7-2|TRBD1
TGTGCCAGCAGCTTAGGGGGCAGGGGGGAGACCCAGTACTTC
CASSLGGRGETQYF
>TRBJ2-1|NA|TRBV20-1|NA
TGCAGTGCTAAAAGGGGCGCAGGGTCGGACAATGAGCAGTTCTTC
CSAKRGAGSDNEQFF
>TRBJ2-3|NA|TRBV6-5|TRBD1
TGTGCCAGCAGTTACTCGGACAGGGGGGCCCCAGATACGCAGTATTTT
CASSYSDRGAPDTQYF
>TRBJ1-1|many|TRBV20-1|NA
TGCAGTGCTAGAGATGGGGGAGGGAAAACTGAAGCTTTCTTT
CSARDGGGKTEAFF
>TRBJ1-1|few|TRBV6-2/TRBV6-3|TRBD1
TGTGCCAGCAGACGAGGCCCGGACAGGGGCTCGAACACTGAAGCTTTCTTT
CASRRGPDRGSNTEAFF
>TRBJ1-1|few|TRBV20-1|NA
TGCAGTGCTAGATTCCAGGGAAGGAACACTGAAGCTTTCTTT
CSARFQGRNTEAFF
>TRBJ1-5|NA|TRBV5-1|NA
TGCGCCAGCAGCCTTGAACCTAATCAAGAGCCCCAGCATTTT
CASSLEPNQEPQHF
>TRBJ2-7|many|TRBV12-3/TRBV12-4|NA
TGTGCCAGCAGTTTAGCACCTTTTAGGGCAGGTAACTACGAGCAGTACTTC
CASSLAPFRAGNYEQYF
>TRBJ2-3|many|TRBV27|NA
TGTGCCAGCAGTTTAGGGCAGCTGGGACCGGATACGCAGTATTTT
CASSLGQLGPDTQYF